The sequence of this T cell receptor (beta chain) was determined in a study of OX40 agonist ivuxolimab in advanced cancers. Points on this clone: Antigen specificity is unknown.

V was clipped by 3 bases and J by 10 bases, with 16 bases between them. CDR1 is LNHDA, CDR2 SQIVND, per germline (reference sequence). The CDR3 totals 14 residues. Overall study results and limits: Blood T cells, both CD4+ and CD8+, expanded clonally by week 6 at 0.1 to 3.0 mg/kg.

Clones were read by immunoSEQ multiplex PCR, and TCRdb kept only the in-frame ones, dropping some. The sample includes tens of thousands of clones, more than 70% of them seen just once. The receptor comes from an adult with an advanced solid tumor such as melanoma, head and neck, liver or kidney cancer. Material: CD4+ or CD8+ T cells sorted from blood, obtained in a trial of the OX40 agonist ivuxolimab. V and J are TRBV19 and TRBJ2-1, with D perhaps TRBD1 or TRBD2 (5 bases each). CDR3 nucleotides: TGTGCCAGTAGTATTGCCCAGGGCCCGGGGGAGCAGTTCTTC. Residues: CASSIAQGPGEQFF.